This entry features one TCR beta chain sequence. The antigen remains unidentified. Repertoires were generated with immunoSEQ multiplex PCR, while TCRdb's copy carries only in-frame clones and drops some. The data hold some 29,000 clones, with about 70% observed a single time. The data were taken from a study of cytotoxic CD8 clonotypes in ibrutinib-treated CLL. Whole-study results and caveats: Upon ibrutinib response clonality rose, and upon progression it fell back toward baseline. Higher circulating CD8+ T-cell counts strongly accompanied higher baseline clonality, above age-matched healthy donors.

The V end was cut by 4 bases, the J end by 7 bases, with 13 bases between. The CDR3 has 14 residues. CDR1 is MNHEY, CDR2 SVGAGI, per germline. This clonotype originated in a human donor with chronic lymphocytic leukemia. This chain links TRBV6-5 with TRBJ2-2, with a weak D call TRBD1 (5 bases). This specimen consisted of PBMCs, obtained after 36 months of ibrutinib treatment. The CDR3 region is CASSLELRGGELFF. Written as DNA, the CDR3 is TGTGCCAGCAGTTTAGAACTTAGGGGCGGGGAGCTGTTTTTT.